The next 6 T cell receptor beta chains were all read from a single sample in a study of T cell changes during pregnancy in multiple sclerosis. The repertoire was sequenced with immunoSEQ multiplex PCR; TCRdb's copy has only in-frame clones and lacks some. The sample holds 70,000 to 95,000 clones, 94% seen once. The sequencing here drew on peripheral blood, taken in the third trimester of pregnancy. These TCRs come from a female donor with multiple sclerosis, enrolled in a pregnancy study.

The chain is built from TRBV27 and TRBJ2-7; 7 positions agree with TRBD2. Looked up from germline, CDR1 is MNHEY and CDR2 is SMNVEV (reference sequence). This CDR3 contains 19 residues. J was trimmed by 5 bases and V by 5 bases; bases with no gene match: 24. CDR3 in DNA: TGTGCCAGCAGTCCCCACCGGGGGGTCTGGGGCCTGGGGCCTGACGAGCAGTACTTC. It specifies CASSPHRGVWGLGPDEQYF.

The chain uses TRBV5-4 and TRBJ2-1; the D gene is possibly TRBD2 (7 bases). CDR1 SGHNT and CDR2 YYREEE come from the germline V gene (reference sequence). V was cut by 0 bases and J by 6 bases, with 13 bases left in between. CDR3 length: 15 residues. The CDR3 here is CASSLVAGAGNEQFF. The CDR3 nucleotides read TGTGCCAGCAGCTTGGTCGCGGGGGCGGGCAATGAGCAGTTCTTC. The full variable domain, rest sourced from reference TRBV5-4 and TRBJ2-1, is ETGVTQSPTHLIKTRGQQVTLRCSSQSGHNTVSWYQQALGQGPQFIFQYYREEENGRGNFPPRFSGLQFPNYSSELNVNALELDDSALYLCASSLVAGAGNEQFFGPGTRLTVL.

The chain is built from TRBV13 and TRBJ2-7, with a weak D call TRBD2 (6 bases). V was cut by 1 base and J by 6 bases, with 10 bases left in between. Germline V CDR1 and CDR2: PRHDT, FYEKMQ (reference sequence). The CDR3 contains 13 residues. The CDR3 spells CASSLAGEGEQYF. The CDR3 nucleotides read TGTGCCAGCAGCTTAGCGGGAGAAGGCGAGCAGTACTTC.

This rearrangement joins TRBV19 to TRBJ2-2, with 8 nucleotides matching TRBD2. The CDR3 sequence is 14 residues long. Trimming at V came to 1 base and at J to 7 bases, leaving 2 bases not matched to a gene. CDR1 and CDR2 from the germline V gene are LNHDA and SQIVND (reference sequence). The CDR3, as DNA: TGTGCCAGTAGTATAGGGACTAGCCACGGGGAGCTGTTTTTT. It specifies CASSIGTSHGELFF. The whole variable domain, filled in from reference TRBV19 and TRBJ2-2, reads DGGITQSPKYLFRKEGQNVTLSCEQNLNHDAMYWYRQDPGQGLRLIYYSQIVNDFQKGDIAEGYSVSREKKESFPLTVTSAQKNPTAFYLCASSIGTSHGELFFGEGSRLTVL.

The chain couples TRBV11-2 to TRBJ1-5, with 7 bases lining up with TRBD1. CDR1 is SGHAT and CDR2 is FQNNGV in the germline V gene. V lost 5 bases to trimming and J lost 6 bases; unmatched junction nucleotides: 10. The length of the CDR3 is 15 residues. CDR3 DNA: TGTGCCAGCAGCCCCAACAGGGGTGGTAGTCAGCCCCAGCATTTT. It codes for CASSPNRGGSQPQHF.

In this sample, this clone turned up a few times. The CDR3 sequence is CASSLALNTEAFF. The CDR3 DNA reads as TGTGCCAGCAGTTTAGCGTTGAACACTGAAGCTTTCTTT. The chain carries TRBV27 and TRBJ1-1; D uncertain. V lost 2 bases and J lost 0, with 4 bases in between. Germline lookup yields CDR1 MNHEY and CDR2 SMNVEV (reference sequence). The CDR3 runs to 13 residues.